These 24 T cell receptor beta chains originate from one sample sequenced in a study of T cell clonality in common variable immunodeficiency. Sequenced by immunoSEQ multiplex PCR; TCRdb stores in-frame clones only, minus some. The repertoire consists of about 42,000 clones, none detected only once. The sequencing input was peripheral blood mononuclear cells. These receptors were collected from a person aged 18 to 75 in good health.

This clone was found many times. Read data end 3 residues before the CDR3 end; the end is taken from the germline J gene. The chain uses TRBV7-9 and TRBJ2-5; 9 nucleotides line up with TRBD2. Germline assignment: CDR1 SEHNR and CDR2 FQNEAQ (reference sequence). This CDR3 is built from 15 residues. Trimming took 5 bases from V and 2 from J; bases not matched to a gene: 6. CDR3 DNA (partial): TGTGCCAGCAGCAGTAGCGGGAGAGGTCAAGAGACC. This codes for CASSSSGRGQET. The whole CDR3 reads CASSSSGRGQETQYF.

This clone was recorded many times. The CDR3 is cut off 3 residues early in the read; its end comes from the germline J gene. J is TRBJ2-3 and V is TRBV9, with 13 bases identical to TRBD2. The CDR3 has 16 residues. Trimming cost V 4 bases and J 6 bases; bases outside gene matches: 8. Per the germline V gene, CDR1 is SGDLS and CDR2 is YYNGEE. This chain's CDR3 is CASSPLETSGRDTQYF. CDR3 bases read: TGTGCCAGCAGCCCCCTAGAGACTAGCGGGAGGGATACG. Full variable domain (missing parts from reference TRBV9 and TRBJ2-3): DSGVTQTPKHLITATGQRVTLRCSPRSGDLSVYWYQQSLDQGLQFLIQYYNGEERAKGNILERFSAQQFPDLHSELNLSSLELGDSALYFCASSPLETSGRDTQYFGPGTRLTVL.

This clone came up many times. The read halts 3 residues ahead of the CDR3 end, with the missing end drawn from the germline J gene. The chain links TRBV29-1 to TRBJ2-7; the match to TRBD1 covers 7 bases. Trimming cost V 6 bases and J 0 bases; bases outside gene matches: 5. From germline, CDR1 is SQVTM and CDR2 ANQGSEA. This CDR3 has 13 amino acids. The sequenced part of the CDR3 DNA is TGCAGCGTATCCGGGACAGACTCCTACGAG. It encodes CSVSGTDSYE. The whole CDR3 protein reads CSVSGTDSYEQYF.

This clone was detected ten times or more. The read stops 3 residues short of the end of the CDR3; the missing end is completed from the germline J gene. The chain couples TRBV4-2 to TRBJ2-6; possible D gene TRBD1, 6 bases. The CDR3 totals 19 residues. CDR1 LGHNA and CDR2 YNFKEQ come from the germline V gene. V was pared by 4 bases and J by 4 bases, with 23 bases between. The sequenced part of the CDR3 DNA is TGTGCCAGCAGCCCGACTAAGAGAGGTAACAGGGTAGGGGCCAACGTC. Its translation: CASSPTKRGNRVGANV. The complete CDR3 protein is CASSPTKRGNRVGANVLTF.

This clone appeared many times. The observed sequence ends 3 residues before the CDR3 terminus, with the missing tail filled in from the germline J gene. J is TRBJ1-2 and V is TRBV7-9; D gene ambiguous. V shed 5 bases and J shed 4 bases, with 11 bases lying between them. The germline V gene has CDR1 SEHNR and CDR2 FQNEAQ (reference sequence). CDR3 length: 13 residues. The sequenced part of the CDR3 DNA is TGTGCCAGCAGCGATGGTACAAGCTATGGC. Its protein product is CASSDGTSYG. The complete CDR3 sequence is CASSDGTSYGYTF. Combining the CDR3 with reference TRBV7-9 and TRBJ1-2 gives the whole variable domain DTGVSQNPRHKITKRGQNVTFRCDPISEHNRLYWYRQTLGQGPEFLTYFQNEAQLEKSRLLSDRFSAERPKGSFSTLEIQRTEQGDSAMYLCASSDGTSYGYTFGSGTRLTVV.

Points on this clone: This may be a read error, as it is one base from a much larger clone. The CDR3 loop reads CSARVGSGLGRTDTQYF. CDR3 DNA (partial): TGCAGTGCTAGAGTCGGGAGCGGGCTCGGCCGCACAGATACC. J is TRBJ2-5 and V is TRBV20-1; D perhaps matches TRBD2 (6 bases). The sequenced fragment ends 3 residues before the CDR3 boundary, so the rest is inferred from the germline J gene. Per germline, CDR1 DFQATT and CDR2 SNEGSKA (reference sequence). This CDR3 has 17 amino acids.

This clone showed up many times. The read finishes 3 residues shy of the CDR3 end, and the germline J gene is used to complete it. This rearrangement joins TRBV18 to TRBJ2-2; the match to TRBD1 covers 11 bases. Germline V lookup: CDR1 KGHSH, CDR2 LQKENI. The CDR3 runs 16 residues. The V segment lost 4 bases and the J segment 6 bases; nucleotides outside the gene matches: 7. The sequenced part of the CDR3 DNA is TGTGCCAGCTCACTTTTGGACAGGGGGCATGCCGGGGAG. Its protein is CASSLLDRGHAGE. The entire CDR3 reads CASSLLDRGHAGELFF.

This clone showed up just a few times. The read ends 3 residues shy of where the CDR3 ends; the end is completed using the germline J gene. This chain uses TRBV7-2 with TRBJ2-3; 8 nucleotides agree with TRBD1. V was clipped by 4 bases and J by 4 bases; unmatched bases: 7. Germline loops: CDR1 SGHTA, CDR2 FQGNSA. This CDR3 has 15 residues. CDR3 DNA, as far as it was read: TGTGCCAGCAGCTGGGTCCCAGGGGGCGCAGATACG. It translates to CASSWVPGGADT. In full, the CDR3 is CASSWVPGGADTQYF.

In its sample, this clone was seen a few times. The read stops 3 residues short of the end of the CDR3; the missing end is completed from the germline J gene. The chain uses TRBV5-4 and TRBJ2-5, with 8 nucleotides matching TRBD2. The germline gives CDR1 SGHNT, CDR2 YYREEE (reference sequence). V lost 10 bases and J lost 4; bases outside the gene matches: 6. The CDR3 runs to 12 residues. The sequenced CDR3 bases are TGTGCCGCAGGGGCGGGGGGAGAGACC. Its protein is CAAGAGGET. The CDR3 in its entirety is CAAGAGGETQYF.

Concerning this clone itself: The CDR3 end lies 3 residues beyond the end of the read and is filled in from the germline J gene. This chain joins TRBV5-1 and TRBJ2-3; no clear D gene. The CDR3 spans 15 residues. Germline V CDR1 and CDR2: SGHRS, YFSETQ. The CDR3 DNA, read in part, is TGCGCCAGCAGCTTGGGCGGCGGATCCCAAGAGACG. Protein sequence: CASSLGGGSQET. The whole CDR3 sequence is CASSLGGGSQETQYF.

The sample holds many counts of this clone. The read ends 3 residues early relative to the CDR3; the germline J gene fills the gap. The chain carries TRBV5-5 and TRBJ1-4; D is perhaps TRBD1 (5 bases). Germline V gene sequence: CDR1 SGHKS, CDR2 YYEKEE (reference sequence). With 3 bases removed from V and 7 bases from J, the gap between germline ends came to 13 bases. The CDR3 has 14 amino acids. The part of the CDR3 DNA that was read is TGTGCCAGCAGCTGGGACTGGACGGGTGAAAAA. Amino acids: CASSWDWTGEK. The full CDR3 protein reads CASSWDWTGEKLFF.

With regard to this clone: Sequencing ends 3 residues short of the CDR3 end; the germline J gene provides the rest. The rearrangement links TRBV6-1 to TRBJ1-4, with 8 nucleotides matching TRBD1. The germline V gene encodes CDR1 MNHNS and CDR2 SASEGT. The V and J ends lost 1 base and 4 bases, in that order; junction bases with no gene match: 5. This CDR3 has 16 residues. CDR3: CASSEGSGQGNEKLFF. CDR3 bases read: TGTGCCAGCAGTGAAGGATCAGGACAGGGTAATGAAAAA.

This clone has ten or more counts. The CDR3 extends 3 residues past the end of the read, so its final part is completed from the germline J gene. V usage is TRBV4-2 and J usage is TRBJ2-3; TRBD1 is a possible D gene (6 bases). Deletions cut 0 bases from V and 3 bases from J, with 10 bases between. The CDR3 contains 15 residues. The V gene's germline CDR1 is LGHNA and CDR2 YNFKEQ. CDR3 loop: CASSQDSGVTDTQYF. The covered CDR3 bases are TGTGCCAGCAGCCAAGATTCAGGGGTGACAGATACG.

This clone was counted at least ten times. This chain's CDR3 is CASSYHTSGGPNEQFF. The sequenced part of the CDR3 DNA is TGTGCCAGCAGCTACCATACTAGCGGGGGCCCCAATGAG. The rearrangement uses TRBV7-3 and TRBJ2-1, with 11 bases aligning to TRBD2. Sequencing ends 3 residues short of the CDR3 end; the germline J gene provides the rest. CDR1 and CDR2 (germline): SGHTA, FQGTGA. The trim removed 4 bases at V and 6 bases at J, leaving 8 bases unmatched. There are 16 residues in the CDR3.

Note on this clone: Read sequence stops 3 residues before the CDR3 end, and the germline J gene provides the missing end. The V gene is TRBV19, the J gene TRBJ1-5; D may be TRBD1 (5 bases). CDR3 length: 14 residues. Germline V gives CDR1 LNHDA, CDR2 SQIVND (reference sequence). Trimming cost V 6 bases and J 3 bases, with 12 bases left between them. The CDR3 here is CASRGSGNNQPQHF. The sequenced CDR3 bases are TGTGCCAGTAGGGGGTCAGGGAACAATCAGCCC.

As for this clone: The CDR3 end falls 3 residues outside the read, so it is completed with the germline J gene. The chain combines TRBV19 with TRBJ1-5; 8 bases fit TRBD1. The CDR3 sequence is 17 residues long. Germline V gene sequence: CDR1 LNHDA, CDR2 SQIVND (reference sequence). V shed 7 bases, J shed 2 bases, and the junction held 13 bases outside the gene matches. The sequenced CDR3 bases are TGTGCCAGTAAAGGTACGACCGTGACAGGGGGCAATCAGCCC. It specifies CASKGTTVTGGNQP. The complete CDR3 reads CASKGTTVTGGNQPQHF.

This clone was detected ten times or more. CDR3 sequence: CASSVGTSFNEQFF. The CDR3 bases that were read are TGTGCCAGCAGCGTAGGGACTAGCTTCAATGAG. This chain links TRBV9 with TRBJ2-1, with 8 nucleotides matching TRBD2. The read gets to within 3 residues of the CDR3 end, and the germline J gene fills in the rest. CDR1 is SGDLS and CDR2 is YYNGEE in the germline V gene. J gave up 6 bases and V 0 bases, and 2 bases lay outside the gene matches. The CDR3 covers 14 residues.

This clone came up many times. The CDR3 loop is CASSPTGTDTDTQYF. Incomplete CDR3 DNA: TGCGCCAGCAGCCCGACTGGGACAGACACAGATACG. The chain combines TRBV5-1 with TRBJ2-3; 7 nucleotides line up with TRBD1. The read gets to within 3 residues of the CDR3 end, and the germline J gene fills in the rest. CDR3 size: 15 residues. Germline V gene lookup returns CDR1 SGHRS and CDR2 YFSETQ. V lost 4 bases, J lost 2 bases, and 7 bases stayed unmatched.

This clone was detected ten times or more. Here the CDR3 reads CSARDPFQVTGELFF. The covered CDR3 bases are TGCAGTGCTAGAGATCCTTTCCAGGTCACCGGGGAG. J is TRBJ2-2 and V is TRBV20-1, with D hard to call. The sequenced fragment ends 3 residues before the CDR3 boundary, so the rest is inferred from the germline J gene. The CDR3 length is 15 residues. Per germline, CDR1 DFQATT and CDR2 SNEGSKA (reference sequence). V was shortened by 0 bases and J by 4 bases, with 12 bases between the two germline ends.

This clone was observed at least ten times. Coverage ceases 3 residues before the CDR3 finishes, and the germline J gene fills in the end. The chain recombines TRBV20-1 with TRBJ2-7; D is possibly TRBD2 (6 bases). With 2 bases removed from V and 6 bases from J, the gap between germline ends came to 20 bases. The germline V gene has CDR1 DFQATT and CDR2 SNEGSKA (reference sequence). The CDR3 contains 15 residues. CDR3: CSARISGREASEQYF. The CDR3 DNA, read in part, is TGCAGTGCTAGAATCTCCGGCAGGGAGGCCTCCGAG.

This clone has a count of ten or more. Partial CDR3 DNA: TGCGCCAGCAGCTTGTCGGGACAGGGCTTCTGGACTAATGAAAAA. It is translated as CASSLSGQGFWTNEK. The whole CDR3 region reads CASSLSGQGFWTNEKLFF. The chain combines TRBV5-1 with TRBJ1-4; 9 bases match TRBD1. The CDR3 end falls 3 residues outside the read, so it is completed with the germline J gene. V shed 1 base and J 2 bases; nucleotides not matched to a gene: 9. The CDR3 contains 18 residues. CDR1 is SGHRS and CDR2 is YFSETQ in the germline V gene.

This clone was detected ten times or more. From the germline J gene comes the end of the CDR3, since the read stops 3 residues before it. The rearrangement uses TRBV20-1 and TRBJ2-7, with a weak D call TRBD1 (6 bases). V gave up 6 bases and J gave up 0 bases, with 21 bases separating them. CDR1 and CDR2 (germline): DFQATT, SNEGSKA (reference sequence). The CDR3 is 16 residues long. The sequenced part of the CDR3 DNA is TGCAGTGCCAGGGGCTTTTCGCATACCAGCTCCTACGAG. Translation gives CSARGFSHTSSYE. The full CDR3 sequence reads CSARGFSHTSSYEQYF.

In its sample, this clone was seen many times. The CDR3 end lies 3 residues beyond the end of the read and is filled in from the germline J gene. This chain uses TRBV19 with TRBJ2-1; no clear D. Germline CDR1 is LNHDA and CDR2 is SQIVND (reference sequence). Deletions cut 5 bases from V and 4 bases from J, with 9 bases between. CDR3 length equals 13 residues. Partial CDR3 DNA: TGTGCCAGTAGTTCCTCGGTTTACAATGAG. This encodes CASSSSVYNE. The full CDR3 protein reads CASSSSVYNEQFF.

This clone has a handful of counts. With a much larger clone just one base away, this may be a read error. The DNA ends 3 residues before the CDR3 does, and the rest of the CDR3 is filled in from the germline J gene. The chain has TRBV7-2 and TRBJ2-3, with D perhaps matching TRBD1 (5 bases). CDR3 length: 14 amino acids. Germline V gives CDR1 SGHTA, CDR2 FQGNSA. The CDR3 loop reads CASTPGQVQETQYF. Incomplete CDR3 DNA: TGTGCCAGCACCCCAGGGCAAGTCCAAGAGACG.